One and the same sample provided the 26 T cell receptor beta chains below, sequenced in a study of cytomegalovirus exposure and HLA in healthy donors. Assay used: immunoSEQ multiplex PCR; TCRdb lists only in-frame clones, some missing. The sample includes approximately 200,000 clones, approximately 86% of them seen just once. Material: PBMCs. These receptors were collected from a woman younger than 35 in good health and CMV-seronegative.

The V gene is TRBV4-1, the J gene TRBJ2-4; 8 nucleotides align to TRBD1. The CDR3 covers 14 residues. The junction had 2 bases not matched to a gene; V was cut back by 1 base and J by 6 bases. The germline V gene encodes CDR1 MGHRA and CDR2 YSYEKL. CDR3 residues: CASSQAGQGNIQYF. In DNA form, the CDR3 reads TGCGCCAGCAGCCAAGCTGGACAGGGAAACATTCAGTACTTC.

This clone appeared once. The CDR3 sequence is CASSPTGWVSNTEAFF. CDR3 in DNA: TGTGCCAGCTCGCCCACAGGTTGGGTTTCTAACACTGAAGCTTTCTTT. The chain carries TRBV18 and TRBJ1-1; D perhaps matches TRBD1 (5 bases). V shed 6 bases and J shed 2 bases, with 19 bases lying between them. The CDR3 runs 16 residues. The germline CDR1 and CDR2 sequences are KGHSH and LQKENI.

V and J are TRBV4-1 and TRBJ2-3; maybe TRBD2 (6 bases). Trimming stripped 4 bases from V and 6 bases from J, with 17 bases between. Germline-derived CDR1 and CDR2 are MGHRA and YSYEKL. This CDR3 region has 15 residues. The CDR3 DNA reads TGCGCCAGCAGCCCAGGGAGGAGTGCGGCGGATACGCAGTATTTT. Its translation: CASSPGRSAADTQYF.

This clone was detected a few times. The rearrangement links TRBV7-8 to TRBJ2-1, with 12 positions matching TRBD2. The germline V gene encodes CDR1 SGHVS and CDR2 FQNEAQ. The V and J ends lost 6 bases and 2 bases, in that order; junction bases with no gene match: 5. The CDR3 is made up of 16 amino acids. This CDR3 reads CASRRLAGDPYNEQFF. Here the CDR3 DNA reads TGTGCCAGCAGACGACTAGCGGGAGACCCCTACAATGAGCAGTTCTTC.

The CDR3 protein is CASSLGGPEGENIQYF. The CDR3 region has the DNA TGTGCCAGCAGCTTAGGAGGGCCCGAGGGGGAAAACATTCAGTACTTC. This chain uses TRBV7-2 with TRBJ2-4; a weak D match, TRBD1 (6 bases). The V gene's germline CDR1 is SGHTA and CDR2 FQGNSA. The germline V and J ends were trimmed by 1 base and 5 bases, with 15 bases remaining between them. The CDR3 spans 16 residues.

The V call is TRBV18, the J call TRBJ1-2; D is possibly TRBD1 (5 bases). CDR1 and CDR2 from the germline V gene are KGHSH and LQKENI. This CDR3 region has 16 residues. Trimming cost V 6 bases and J 6 bases, with 23 bases left between them. The CDR3, as DNA: TGTGCCAGCTCCTTAAACGCGGGACGGATCATGAATGGCTACACCTTC. This encodes CASSLNAGRIMNGYTF. The entire variable domain, with the rest obtained from reference TRBV18 and TRBJ1-2, is as follows: NAGVMQNPRHLVRRRGQEARLRCSPMKGHSHVYWYRQLPEEGLKFMVYLQKENIIDESGMPKERFSAEFPKEGPSILRIQQVVRGDSAAYFCASSLNAGRIMNGYTFGSGTRLTVV.

The rearrangement joins TRBV5-4 to TRBJ2-2; weak D call: TRBD1 (5 bases). The CDR3 consists of 15 residues. Germline V gives CDR1 SGHNT, CDR2 YYREEE (reference sequence). Trimming removed 1 base at V and 7 bases at J, with 14 bases between. Here the CDR3 DNA reads TGTGCCAGCAGCTTGTCTCCAGGGCCAGACGGGGAGCTGTTTTTT. This encodes CASSLSPGPDGELFF.

J is TRBJ2-1 and V is TRBV29-1, with D unclear. This CDR3 has 16 residues. V lost 6 bases and J 4 bases, leaving 22 bases between the germline ends. Looked up from germline, CDR1 is SQVTM and CDR2 is ANQGSEA. The CDR3: CSVAPDNGLVYNEQFF. The CDR3 DNA reads as TGCAGCGTCGCCCCCGACAATGGTTTGGTGTACAATGAGCAGTTCTTC.

The V and J genes are TRBV6-5 and TRBJ1-3; D perhaps matches TRBD1 (6 bases). V was trimmed by 7 bases and J by 0 bases, leaving 13 bases between them. The CDR3 totals 15 residues. CDR1 is MNHEY, CDR2 SVGAGI, per germline. The CDR3 protein is CASMDRLFSGNTIYF. The CDR3 bases are TGTGCCAGCATGGACAGATTATTCTCTGGAAACACCATATATTTT.

The chain is built from TRBV11-2 and TRBJ2-1; 13 bases match TRBD2. Germline trimming cut 2 bases from V and 8 bases from J; bases unmatched to any gene: 9. The CDR3 spans 17 residues. Germline CDR1 and CDR2: SGHAT and FQNNGV. CDR3 sequence reads: CASSLTGTSGRAHEQFF. DNA for the CDR3: TGTGCCAGCAGCTTAACGGGCACTAGCGGGAGGGCTCATGAGCAGTTCTTC.

The genes are TRBV4-1 and TRBJ2-1; TRBD2 matches at 9 bases. V dropped 1 base and J dropped 2; count of bases not matched to a gene: 6. The CDR3 consists of 17 residues. Per the germline V gene, CDR1 is MGHRA and CDR2 is YSYEKL. CDR3 protein: CASSQGLAGPTYNEQFF. CDR3 nucleotides: TGCGCCAGCAGCCAAGGGCTAGCGGGACCCACCTACAATGAGCAGTTCTTC.

Note on this clone: The sample contains more than one DNA sequence encoding this CDR3. This sequence joins TRBV25-1 and TRBJ2-1; D may be TRBD2 (6 bases). Germline values: CDR1 MGHDK, CDR2 SYGVNS. This CDR3 spans 12 amino acids. V was shortened by 4 bases and J by 8 bases, with 9 bases between the two germline ends. The CDR3 spells CASSGWGDEQFF. DNA for the CDR3: TGTGCCAGCAGTGGGTGGGGGGATGAGCAGTTCTTC.

The rearrangement uses TRBV4-3 and TRBJ2-1; D perhaps matches TRBD2 (5 bases). Germline-derived CDR1 and CDR2 are LGHNA and YSLEER. The germline V and J ends were trimmed by 0 bases and 10 bases, with 22 bases remaining between them. The CDR3 covers 17 residues. The CDR3 reads CASSQDLTGNKPLEQFF. The DNA of the CDR3 is TGCGCCAGCAGCCAAGATCTTACGGGAAACAAACCACTCGAGCAGTTCTTC.

This sequence joins TRBV5-6 and TRBJ2-1; D is unresolved. This CDR3 is 14 amino acids long. V was trimmed by 0 bases and J by 4 bases, leaving 8 bases between them. Germline V gene lookup returns CDR1 SGHDT and CDR2 YYEEEE. CDR3 coding DNA: TGTGCCAGCAGCTTGGAGGCGGAGTACAATGAGCAGTTCTTC. It yields the protein CASSLEAEYNEQFF.

V gene TRBV2 combines with J gene TRBJ2-1; the match to TRBD2 covers 12 bases. The V and J ends lost 5 bases and 7 bases, in that order; junction bases with no gene match: 3. The CDR3 runs to 14 residues. Germline values: CDR1 SNHLY, CDR2 FYNNEI. CDR3 in amino acids: CASSRGLAGNEQFF. CDR3 nucleotides: TGTGCCAGCAGTCGGGGACTAGCGGGTAATGAGCAGTTCTTC.

This clone was found once. The genes are TRBV2 and TRBJ2-3, with D possibly TRBD2 on 5 matching bases. This CDR3 contains 14 residues. The V end was cut by 4 bases, the J end by 0 bases, with 8 bases between. From germline, CDR1 is SNHLY and CDR2 FYNNEI. The CDR3 region is CASSGLISTDTQYF. Written as DNA, the CDR3 is TGTGCCAGCAGTGGACTAATCAGCACAGATACGCAGTATTTT.

The rearrangement joins TRBV4-1 to TRBJ2-7; 7 nucleotides agree with TRBD1. The CDR3 sequence is 17 residues long. The V segment lost 4 bases and the J segment 2 bases; nucleotides outside the gene matches: 14. Per germline, CDR1 MGHRA and CDR2 YSYEKL. CDR3 DNA sequence: TGCGCCAGCAGCCTCCACCTAACTCGACAGGGCGCCTACGAGCAGTACTTC. It encodes CASSLHLTRQGAYEQYF.

V is TRBV10-1 and J is TRBJ2-3; 9 bases fit TRBD2. This CDR3 is built from 16 residues. Looked up from germline, CDR1 is WNHNN and CDR2 is SYGVQD (reference sequence). V shed 0 bases, J shed 4 bases, and the junction held 5 bases outside the gene matches. CDR3 sequence reads: CASSESVAGAADTQYF. The DNA of the CDR3 is TGCGCCAGCAGTGAGTCGGTAGCGGGAGCCGCAGATACGCAGTATTTT.

The rearrangement uses TRBV15 and TRBJ2-3; D gene uncertain. V was cut by 3 bases and J by 2 bases, with 3 bases left in between. The germline CDR1 and CDR2 sequences are LNHNV and YYDKDF (reference sequence). The CDR3 extends over 12 amino acids. The CDR3 nucleotides read TGTGCCACCAGCAGCATCACAGATACGCAGTATTTT. This encodes CATSSITDTQYF.

This chain joins TRBV6-5 and TRBJ2-7; D gene unclear. CDR1 is MNHEY and CDR2 is SVGAGI in the germline V gene. The CDR3 totals 13 residues. V was clipped by 0 bases and J by 3 bases, with 6 bases between them. CDR3 region: CASSYSAVYEQYF. CDR3 coding DNA: TGTGCCAGCAGTTACTCGGCGGTCTACGAGCAGTACTTC.

The chain uses TRBV4-1 and TRBJ2-1; 7 bases are shared with TRBD2. Germline V gene sequence: CDR1 MGHRA, CDR2 YSYEKL. The J segment lost 4 bases and the V segment lost 2 bases, leaving 11 bases of the junction unmatched. The CDR3 has 17 residues. The CDR3 here is CASSQLLSSGAYNEQFF. The CDR3 coding sequence is TGCGCCAGCAGCCAATTACTATCTAGCGGAGCTTACAATGAGCAGTTCTTC.

The rearrangement joins TRBV9 to TRBJ2-7; 7 bases match TRBD2. Germline V gene sequence: CDR1 SGDLS, CDR2 YYNGEE. The V and J ends lost 0 bases and 4 bases, in that order; junction bases with no gene match: 4. The CDR3 is 14 amino acids. CDR3 nucleotides: TGTGCCAGCAGCGTAGATCAGGGAGGGTACGAGCAGTACTTC. Protein: CASSVDQGGYEQYF.

This chain connects TRBV27 to TRBJ2-2, with 7 bases that match TRBD1. The ends lost 4 bases at V and 5 bases at J; junction bases unmatched: 10. The CDR3 totals 16 residues. Looked up from germline, CDR1 is MNHEY and CDR2 is SMNVEV (reference sequence). The CDR3 loop reads CASSWRQGSRTGELFF. In nucleotides, the CDR3 is TGTGCCAGCAGTTGGCGACAGGGATCGCGGACCGGGGAGCTGTTTTTT.

The CDR3 DNA follows: TGTGCCAGCCGTTTGGACAGGCCGAGCACCGGGGAGCTGTTTTTT. Its protein is CASRLDRPSTGELFF. V is TRBV7-8 and J is TRBJ2-2; TRBD1 agrees at 7 bases. CDR1 SGHVS and CDR2 FQNEAQ come from the germline V gene. The CDR3 length is 15 residues. V shed 8 bases, J shed 4 bases, and the junction held 10 bases outside the gene matches.

V is TRBV23-1 and J is TRBJ1-2; D is uncertain. TRBV23-1 is annotated as an ORF whose role is uncertain. The length of the CDR3 is 13 residues. V was clipped by 2 bases and J by 10 bases, with 14 bases between them. The CDR3 protein is CASSQNTTIFYTF. The CDR3 nucleotides read TGCGCCAGCAGTCAAAACACTACAATTTTCTACACCTTC.

This chain connects TRBV2 to TRBJ2-3; TRBD2 agrees at 8 bases. Germline V gene lookup returns CDR1 SNHLY and CDR2 FYNNEI. V gave up 5 bases and J gave up 2 bases; unmatched junction bases: 9. The CDR3 has 16 residues. The CDR3 bases are TGTGCCAGCAGTTCCTCTAGCGGGCTTCCCACAGATACGCAGTATTTT. Translating it yields CASSSSSGLPTDTQYF.